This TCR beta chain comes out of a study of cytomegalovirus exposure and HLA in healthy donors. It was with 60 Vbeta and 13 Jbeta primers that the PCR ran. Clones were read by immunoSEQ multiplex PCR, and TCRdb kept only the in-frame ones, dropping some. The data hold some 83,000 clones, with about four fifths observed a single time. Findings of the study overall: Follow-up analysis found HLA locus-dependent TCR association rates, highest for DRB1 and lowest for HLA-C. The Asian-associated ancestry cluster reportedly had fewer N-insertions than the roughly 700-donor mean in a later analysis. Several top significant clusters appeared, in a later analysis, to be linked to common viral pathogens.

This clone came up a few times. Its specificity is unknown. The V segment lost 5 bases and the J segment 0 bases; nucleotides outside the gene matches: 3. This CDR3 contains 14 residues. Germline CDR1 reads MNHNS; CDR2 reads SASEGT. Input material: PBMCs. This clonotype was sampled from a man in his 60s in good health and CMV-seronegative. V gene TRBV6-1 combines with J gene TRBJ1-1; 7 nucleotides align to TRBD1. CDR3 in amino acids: CASSLGQLNTEAFF. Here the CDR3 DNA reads TGTGCCAGCAGTCTGGGACAGCTGAACACTGAAGCTTTCTTT.